What follows describes a single T cell receptor beta chain. Its antigen is unidentified. Only in-frame clones appear in the TCRdb table, and some are missing; sequencing was by immunoSEQ multiplex PCR. There are roughly 92,000 clones in the sample; 90% occur only once, and about 8.4% lies in the top ten. The data originate from a study of T cell responses to AZD1222 COVID-19 vaccine. The wider study: Samples with a second dose at about 4 or about 12 weeks were pooled together. Broader study findings: Seropositive AZD1222 recipients at baseline numbered only five or six. The span of vaccine-associated CD4 TCRs extended across spike, with dominance at 160-218 and 743-854. In a largely white British group with more females than males, clonal diversity was possibly underestimated.

The receptor's source is an adult in good health. The material was peripheral blood, obtained on day 0 of AZD1222 vaccination.

The CDR3 loop reads CASGLNRDQPQHF. The CDR3 nucleotides are TGTGCCAGCGGTCTCAACAGGGACCAGCCCCAGCATTTT. The rearrangement uses TRBV7-8 and TRBJ1-5, with D possibly TRBD1 on 6 matching bases. V gave up 8 bases and J gave up 7 bases, with 15 bases separating them. Germline CDR1 and CDR2: SGHVS and FQNEAQ. The CDR3 sequence is 13 residues long.